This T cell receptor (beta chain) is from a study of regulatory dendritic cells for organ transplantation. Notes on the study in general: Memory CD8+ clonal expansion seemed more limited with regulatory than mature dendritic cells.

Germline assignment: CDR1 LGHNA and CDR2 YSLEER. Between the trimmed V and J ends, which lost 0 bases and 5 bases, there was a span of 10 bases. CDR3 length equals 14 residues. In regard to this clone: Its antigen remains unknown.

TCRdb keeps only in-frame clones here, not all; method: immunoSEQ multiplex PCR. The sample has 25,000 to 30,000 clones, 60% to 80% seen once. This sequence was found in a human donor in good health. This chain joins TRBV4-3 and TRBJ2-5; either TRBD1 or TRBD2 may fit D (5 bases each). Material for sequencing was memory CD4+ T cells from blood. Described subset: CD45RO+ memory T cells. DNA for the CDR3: TGCGCCAGCAGCCAAGAGGGGGATCGGGAGACCCAGTACTTC. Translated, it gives CASSQEGDRETQYF.